Listed below are T cell receptor beta chains from one sample, sequenced in a study of molecular identifiers for immune sequencing clone quantification. TCRdb processed the PCR reads anew with MiXCR; each CDR3 protein has one entry. The sample has about 300,000 distinct CDR3 sequences; over 20% are singletons. The sequenced material came from naive CD8+ T cells from blood, with Jurkat cell RNA spiked in. The receptors shown here come from a human donor in good health. Some libraries in this study had Jurkat cell RNA spiked in. Each CDR3 is given with its conserved first and last residue. Fields, in order: J gene, clone size, D gene, V gene, CDR3 length, CDR3 protein, CDR3 DNA. A D gene is named only where the DNA matches it firmly. Size is omitted from some rows. Given values are once, few, many or a class for expanded clones.

TRBJ1-1,.,TRBD1,TRBV19,15,CASSITGGMNTEAFF,TGTGCCAGTAGTATAACAGGGGGCATGAACACTGAAGCTTTCTTT
TRBJ1-5,many,.,TRBV10-2,15,CASSEWSGLNQPQHF,TGCGCCAGCAGTGAGTGGTCGGGGCTGAATCAGCCCCAGCATTTT
TRBJ2-7,many,TRBD2,TRBV29-1,14,CSVEVLAGGNEQYF,TGCAGCGTTGAAGTCCTAGCGGGAGGGAACGAGCAGTACTTC
TRBJ2-5,.,.,TRBV3-1,15,CASSPGTRRTETQYF,TGTGCCAGCAGCCCTGGGACGCGGCGAACTGAGACCCAGTACTTC
TRBJ1-1,.,.,TRBV28,16,CASSMAGKGRDAEAFF,TGTGCCAGCAGTATGGCGGGAAAAGGTAGAGACGCTGAAGCTTTCTTT
TRBJ2-2,few,TRBD1,TRBV6-2/TRBV6-3,16,CASSYDHGQGSGELFF,TGTGCCAGCAGTTACGACCACGGACAGGGTAGTGGGGAGCTGTTTTTT
TRBJ2-6,many,.,TRBV15,15,CATSLSPSGANVLTF,TGTGCCACCAGCCTCAGCCCTTCTGGGGCCAACGTCCTGACTTTC
TRBJ1-1,few,TRBD1,TRBV27,16,CASSPLDRNMNTEAFF,TGTGCCAGCAGTCCCCTGGACAGGAACATGAACACTGAAGCTTTCTTT
TRBJ2-3,many,TRBD2,TRBV29-1,15,CSVGDLAGGPDTQYF,TGCAGCGTGGGAGATCTAGCGGGAGGACCAGATACGCAGTATTTT
TRBJ2-2,few,.,TRBV7-6,16,CASSLNRLGNTGELFF,TGTGCCAGCAGCTTAAACAGGTTGGGGAACACCGGGGAGCTGTTTTTT
TRBJ2-1,many,TRBD1,TRBV5-1,13,CASSLQGGDEQFF,TGCGCCAGCAGCCTACAGGGGGGCGATGAGCAGTTCTTC
TRBJ2-2,many,.,TRBV12-3/TRBV12-4,14,CASTPSGNTGELFF,TGTGCCAGCACTCCCTCGGGGAACACCGGGGAGCTGTTTTTT
TRBJ2-3,.,.,TRBV20-1,16,CSARDPTRVLVDTQYF,TGCAGTGCTAGAGATCCTACAAGGGTGTTGGTAGATACGCAGTATTTT
TRBJ2-7,.,TRBD2,TRBV4-1,17,CASSQGLGGPSGYEQYF,TGCGCCAGCAGCCAAGGGCTGGGAGGGCCTTCGGGGTACGAGCAGTACTTC
TRBJ2-7,many,TRBD1,TRBV2,16,CASSEWGTAGSYEQYF,TGTGCCAGCAGTGAGTGGGGGACAGCAGGGTCCTACGAGCAGTACTTC
TRBJ1-1,.,.,TRBV4-3,15,CASSQEQGAYTGAFF,TGCGCCAGCAGCCAAGAACAGGGTGCGTACACTGGAGCTTTCTTT
TRBJ2-5,many,TRBD2,TRBV7-6,15,CASSYSGGPQETQYF,TGTGCCAGCAGTTATAGCGGGGGGCCTCAAGAGACCCAGTACTTC
TRBJ1-2,many,.,TRBV29-1,13,CSVGPGLTYGYTF,TGCAGCGTCGGACCGGGACTTACCTATGGCTACACCTTC
TRBJ2-7,many,TRBD2,TRBV7-9,15,CASSQGPSGNYEQYF,TGTGCCAGCAGCCAGGGGCCTAGCGGGAACTACGAGCAGTACTTC
TRBJ2-7,few,TRBD1,TRBV20-1,15,CSAQGIEGALYEQYF,TGCAGTGCTCAAGGAATAGAGGGGGCCCTCTACGAGCAGTACTTC
TRBJ2-1,many,TRBD1,TRBV11-2,14,CASSPWTGGNEQFF,TGTGCCAGCAGCCCGTGGACAGGGGGCAATGAGCAGTTCTTC
TRBJ1-3,few,.,TRBV10-2,15,CASSEGGSSGNTIYF,TGCGCCAGCAGTGAGGGTGGCAGCTCTGGAAACACCATATATTTT
TRBJ2-3,many,.,TRBV5-4,16,CASSLDAVLGTDTQYF,TGTGCCAGCAGCTTGGATGCGGTCTTGGGGACAGATACGCAGTATTTT
TRBJ2-1,many,TRBD2,TRBV12-3/TRBV12-4,16,CASSLPAGGPNNEQFF,TGTGCCAGCAGTCTCCCAGCGGGAGGGCCGAACAATGAGCAGTTCTTC
TRBJ2-6,many,.,TRBV27,14,CASMEGSGANVLTF,TGTGCCAGCATGGAGGGCTCTGGGGCCAACGTCCTGACTTTC
TRBJ2-6,.,TRBD1,TRBV4-3,19,CASSQDLTGEISGANVLTF,TGCGCCAGCAGCCAAGATCTAACAGGGGAAATCTCTGGGGCCAACGTCCTGACTTTC
TRBJ2-3,many,.,TRBV20-1,12,CSARDLADTQYF,TGCAGTGCTAGAGATCTAGCGGATACGCAGTATTTT
TRBJ1-4,many,.,TRBV29-1,12,CSVTGENEKLFF,TGCAGCGTCACCGGGGAAAATGAAAAACTGTTTTTT
TRBJ2-1,many,TRBD2,TRBV5-1,15,CASSLIQSAGDEQFF,TGCGCCAGCAGCTTGATTCAGTCAGCGGGAGATGAGCAGTTCTTC
TRBJ2-5,few,TRBD1,TRBV20-1,15,CSARDAGTVEETQYF,TGCAGTGCTAGAGACGCCGGGACAGTTGAAGAGACCCAGTACTTC
TRBJ2-7,few,.,TRBV4-1,14,CASSQGELNYEQYF,TGCGCCAGCAGCCAAGGGGAACTTAACTACGAGCAGTACTTC
TRBJ1-6,many,TRBD1,TRBV27,15,CASSLGTAYNSPLHF,TGTGCCAGCAGTTTAGGGACAGCGTATAATTCACCCCTCCACTTT
TRBJ2-7,many,.,TRBV7-2,14,CASSLGLRGHEQYF,TGTGCCAGCAGCTTAGGCCTCAGGGGTCACGAGCAGTACTTC
TRBJ2-1,few,TRBD2,TRBV7-2,21,CASSPPTPGLAVTALGDEQFF,TGTGCCAGCAGCCCACCGACACCGGGACTAGCGGTTACCGCCTTGGGGGACGAGCAGTTCTTC
TRBJ2-5,few,TRBD2,TRBV12-3/TRBV12-4,15,CASSLGGGLQETQYF,TGTGCCAGCAGCCTGGGGGGGGGACTACAAGAGACCCAGTACTTC
TRBJ1-1,.,.,TRBV19,12,CASSIYDTEAFF,TGTGCCAGTAGTATCTACGACACTGAAGCTTTCTTT
TRBJ1-2,.,.,TRBV27,14,CAGSSPSQTYGYTF,TGTGCCGGCAGTTCCCCTTCGCAGACCTATGGCTACACCTTC
TRBJ2-7,many,TRBD2,TRBV12-3/TRBV12-4,14,CASSLASGGYEQYF,TGTGCCAGCAGTTTAGCTAGCGGGGGGTACGAGCAGTACTTC
TRBJ2-3,many,.,TRBV5-6,14,CASSLGVETDTQYF,TGTGCCAGCAGCTTGGGGGTGGAGACAGATACGCAGTATTTT
TRBJ1-2,few,.,TRBV5-6,15,CASLTADRANYGYTF,TGTGCCAGCCTCACCGCGGATCGAGCTAACTATGGCTACACCTTC
TRBJ2-7,many,.,TRBV6-1,14,CASSEVGLRYEQYF,TGTGCCAGCAGTGAAGTGGGACTTAGGTACGAGCAGTACTTC
TRBJ2-7,.,TRBD1,TRBV4-1,14,CASSLRQGAVEQYF,TGCGCCAGCAGCCTCAGACAGGGGGCGGTCGAGCAGTACTTC
TRBJ2-3,.,.,TRBV4-1,15,CASSQRQANTDAQYF,TGCGCCAGCAGCCAAAGACAGGCGAACACAGATGCGCAGTATTTT
TRBJ2-7,many,.,TRBV4-3,15,CASSLDVGPSYEQYF,TGCGCCAGCAGCCTGGACGTAGGCCCGTCCTACGAGCAGTACTTC
TRBJ2-3,many,TRBD1,TRBV12-3/TRBV12-4,16,CASSSQIDRGGYTQYF,TGTGCCAGCAGTTCACAAATCGACAGGGGGGGTTACACGCAGTATTTT
TRBJ2-2,few,.,TRBV4-3,15,CASSQVWANTGELFF,TGCGCCAGCAGCCAAGTATGGGCGAACACCGGGGAGCTGTTTTTT
TRBJ2-5,few,.,TRBV4-1,16,CASSQDVKASVETQYF,TGCGCCAGCAGCCAAGATGTTAAGGCTAGCGTAGAGACCCAGTACTTC
TRBJ2-1,many,TRBD2,TRBV24-1,12,CAVGGGNNEQFF,TGTGCCGTGGGCGGGGGGAACAATGAGCAGTTCTTC
TRBJ2-3,few,.,TRBV6-5,15,CASSLRGMVTDTQYF,TGTGCCAGCAGCCTTCGGGGAATGGTAACAGATACGCAGTATTTT
TRBJ2-2,many,.,TRBV28,14,CASSSGLGTGELFF,TGTGCCAGCAGTTCCGGGCTTGGCACCGGGGAGCTGTTTTTT
TRBJ1-4,few,.,TRBV7-6,16,CASSLLTVSHHEKLFF,TGTGCCAGCAGCTTGTTGACCGTATCCCACCATGAAAAACTGTTTTTT
TRBJ2-7,many,.,TRBV6-5,15,CASSYKRRGSYEQYF,TGTGCCAGCAGTTACAAGAGGCGGGGTTCCTACGAGCAGTACTTC
TRBJ2-4,many,TRBD1,TRBV7-2,17,CASSLEGTVFFENIQYF,TGTGCCAGCAGCTTAGAAGGGACAGTCTTTTTCGAAAACATTCAGTACTTC
TRBJ2-2,.,.,TRBV27,19,CASSPTTWGASVNTGELFF,TGTGCCAGCAGTCCAACCACATGGGGGGCTAGCGTCAACACCGGGGAGCTGTTTTTT